The next 14 T cell receptor beta chains were all read from a single sample in a study of blood T cell repertoires in COVID-19. Sequenced by immunoSEQ multiplex PCR; TCRdb stores in-frame clones only, minus some. The table records about 68,000 clones, more than 85% of them present only once. The sample taken for sequencing was peripheral blood. Receptors were obtained from a woman aged 55-69 years with active COVID-19.

The count of this clone is one. The J gene is TRBJ1-2, the V gene TRBV3-1 (or the pseudogene TRBV3-2); no reliable D call. V lost 4 bases to trimming and J lost 10 bases, with 19 bases between them. The CDR3 spans 14 residues. Germline V gene lookup returns CDR1 LGHDT and CDR2 YNNKEL (reference sequence). The CDR3 loop is CASSPLPGVKNYTF. The CDR3 nucleotides are TGTGCCAGCAGCCCGTTGCCCGGGGTAAAGAACTACACCTTC.

The CDR3 nucleotides read TGTGCCAGCAGCGAGGGGGTTGGCAATCAGCCCCAGCATTTT. It specifies CASSEGVGNQPQHF. The rearrangement joins TRBV28 to TRBJ1-5; TRBD1 might be the D (6 bases). The CDR3 totals 14 residues. Germline values: CDR1 MDHEN, CDR2 SYDVKM. V was cut by 6 bases and J by 2 bases, with 11 bases left in between.

The chain is built from TRBV21-1 and TRBJ2-1; the table calls TRBD2, which could not be checked here. TRBV21-1 constitutes a pseudogene. This CDR3 contains 16 residues. The CDR3: CASSVRLAGPLNEQFF. CDR3 nucleotide sequence: TGTGCCAGCAGCGTCCGACTAGCGGGGCCTTTGAATGAGCAGTTCTTC.

The chain combines TRBV5-4 with TRBJ1-6; unclear D gene. Trimming cost V 0 bases and J 8 bases, with 6 bases left between them. The CDR3 extends over 13 amino acids. CDR1 is SGHNT and CDR2 is YYREEE in the germline V gene (reference sequence). The CDR3, as DNA: TGTGCCAGCAGCTTGGATGCGGATTCACCCCTCCACTTT. As protein: CASSLDADSPLHF.

The chain joins TRBV4-2 to TRBJ2-3; D gene unclear. Germline assignment: CDR1 LGHNA and CDR2 YNFKEQ. The length of the CDR3 is 13 residues. Trimming shortened V by 0 bases and J by 8 bases, and 9 bases separated the two germline ends. CDR3 residues: CASSQDRSGTQYF. For the CDR3, the DNA is TGTGCCAGCAGCCAAGATCGGAGTGGTACGCAGTATTTT.

The CDR3 protein is CASSRDRAETQYF. The CDR3 DNA reads as TGTGCCAGCTCACGAGACAGGGCAGAGACCCAGTACTTC. J is TRBJ2-5 and V is TRBV18; 7 positions match TRBD1. V shed 4 bases, J shed 4 bases, and the junction held 3 bases outside the gene matches. Germline CDR1 and CDR2: KGHSH and LQKENI. This CDR3 region has 13 residues.

The chain links TRBV21-1 to TRBJ2-7; the table's D gene call, TRBD1, was not cross checked with the DNA. TRBV21-1 represents a pseudogene. The CDR3 covers 12 residues. The CDR3 DNA reads as TGTGCCAGCAGCAACACTCTCATGGGGCTGTACTTC. As protein: CASSNTLMGLYF.

This rearrangement joins TRBV28 to TRBJ2-5; a weak D match, TRBD2 (5 bases). CDR3 length: 13 residues. The ends were cut back, 6 bases at V and 3 bases at J, with 11 bases in the middle. Germline CDR1 MDHEN, CDR2 SYDVKM. The CDR3 reads CASRKLGEETQYF. DNA of the CDR3: TGTGCCAGCAGGAAACTAGGCGAAGAGACCCAGTACTTC. Based on the CDR3 plus reference TRBV28 and TRBJ2-5, the full variable domain is DVKVTQSSRYLVKRTGEKVFLECVQDMDHENMFWYRQDPGLGLRLIYFSYDVKMKEKGDIPEGYSVSREKKERFSLILESASTNQTSMYLCASRKLGEETQYFGPGTRLLVL.

V gene TRBV5-6 combines with J gene TRBJ1-5, with unresolved D. From germline, CDR1 is SGHDT and CDR2 YYEEEE. Trimming took 0 bases from V and 3 from J, leaving 7 bases between them. The CDR3 has 14 residues. The CDR3 sequence: CASSLGGVNQPQHF. CDR3 DNA sequence: TGTGCCAGCAGCTTGGGGGGAGTCAATCAGCCCCAGCATTTT.

The V gene is TRBV7-8, the J gene TRBJ2-4; the match to TRBD1 covers 9 bases. The V and J ends lost 5 bases and 3 bases, in that order; junction bases with no gene match: 5. CDR1 and CDR2 from the germline V gene are SGHVS and FQNEAQ. The CDR3 loop spans 15 amino acids. The CDR3 here is CASSPHRGLKNIQYF. The DNA of the CDR3 is TGTGCCAGCAGCCCTCACAGGGGGCTCAAAAACATTCAGTACTTC. Combining the CDR3 with reference TRBV7-8 and TRBJ2-4 gives the whole variable domain GAGVSQSPRYKVAKRGQDVALRCDPISGHVSLFWYQQALGQGPEFLTYFQNEAQLDKSGLPSDRFFAERPEGSVSTLKIQRTQQEDSAVYLCASSPHRGLKNIQYFGAGTRLSVL.

V and J are TRBV5-6 and TRBJ2-1; 12 nucleotides match TRBD2. The junction had 1 base not matched to a gene; V was cut back by 0 bases and J by 9 bases. The CDR3 consists of 14 residues. Looked up from germline, CDR1 is SGHDT and CDR2 is YYEEEE. The CDR3 reads CASSLGLAGVEQFF. The CDR3 DNA reads TGTGCCAGCAGCTTGGGACTAGCGGGAGTTGAGCAGTTCTTC. Supplemented by reference TRBV5-6 and TRBJ2-1, the full variable domain reads DAGVTQSPTHLIKTRGQQVTLRCSPKSGHDTVSWYQQALGQGPQFIFQYYEEEERQRGNFPDRFSGHQFPNYSSELNVNALLLGDSALYLCASSLGLAGVEQFFGPGTRLTVL.

The genes are TRBV28 and TRBJ2-7, with D possibly matching TRBD2 (6 bases). Germline values: CDR1 MDHEN, CDR2 SYDVKM. The length of the CDR3 is 15 residues. Trimming took 2 bases from V and 3 from J, leaving 14 bases between them. The CDR3, as DNA: TGTGCCAGCAGTTTAGGCCAGCGGGCTTACTACGAGCAGTACTTC. This gives the protein CASSLGQRAYYEQYF.

V is TRBV5-4 and J is TRBJ2-1; TRBD2 aligns across 7 bases. Trimming removed 2 bases from V and 4 bases from J; junction bases left unmatched: 6. Germline V lookup: CDR1 SGHNT, CDR2 YYREEE (reference sequence). The CDR3 is made up of 15 amino acids. CDR3 sequence reads: CASSLESGAYNEQFF. In nucleotides, the CDR3 is TGTGCCAGCAGCTTAGAGAGCGGGGCTTACAATGAGCAGTTCTTC. Full variable domain (missing parts from reference TRBV5-4 and TRBJ2-1): ETGVTQSPTHLIKTRGQQVTLRCSSQSGHNTVSWYQQALGQGPQFIFQYYREEENGRGNFPPRFSGLQFPNYSSELNVNALELDDSALYLCASSLESGAYNEQFFGPGTRLTVL.

The chain combines TRBV7-9 with TRBJ1-1, with D tentatively TRBD1 (5 bases). Germline V lookup: CDR1 SEHNR, CDR2 FQNEAQ (reference sequence). V gave up 5 bases and J gave up 0 bases, with 25 bases separating them. The CDR3 has 19 residues. The DNA for the CDR3 is TGTGCCAGCAGCAGAACTACCCGGACAAGCGCAGGTATGAACACTGAAGCTTTCTTT. Its protein is CASSRTTRTSAGMNTEAFF.